In this sample, the clone carrying this T cell receptor (beta chain) turned up many times. The antigen is unknown. The DNA is left out, because the CDR3 cannot be placed on it with certainty; the CDR3 is given as TCRdb lists it. This record belongs to a study of early T cells in non-severe SARS-CoV-2 infection. Study-level information: The chains were unpaired, and the sequenced material was bulk RNA from unsorted whole blood. Study-level findings and limits: Database matching using VDJdb favored anti-spike CD8 responses, with private and CD4 specificities left missing.

Germline V gene data show CDR1 as KGHSH and CDR2 as LQKENI. The CDR3 sequence runs 15 residues, both termini included. Individual cDNA molecules received unique molecular identifiers. One entry per CDR3 protein, called by TCRdb with MiXCR from the 5' RACE reads. The repertoire has about 100,000 distinct CDR3 sequences, 9% to 13% of them found once; the top ten carry 3.1%. The rearrangement joins TRBV18 to TRBJ2-7; TRBD1 is taken as the D call from the table, unchecked against the DNA. The sequence derives from an adult who was a healthcare worker with PCR-confirmed SARS-CoV-2 infection or an uninfected control (not recorded which). Sequencing was performed on whole blood. The CDR3 here is CASSPLWEVGGEQYF.